The 13 T cell receptor beta chains presented below share a single source sample, sequenced in a study of shared clonotypes between healthy human individuals. Sequencing was performed with immunoSEQ multiplex PCR; in TCRdb, only in-frame clones are kept and a portion is missing. The profile shows over 2,000,000 clones, just over 90% of them singletons. Positively selected for CCR7, the CD45RO-negative cells used as naive CD8 cells excluded terminally differentiated effector memory CD45RA+ cells. The specimen sequenced was naive CD8+ T cells from PBMCs. The receptors stem from a man between 18 and 29 years old in good health. Some clones in this sample may be carry-over from other donors' samples.

The chain links TRBV28 to TRBJ1-2, with no clear D. Germline CDR1 MDHEN, CDR2 SYDVKM. The CDR3 contains 12 residues. Trimming pared 3 bases from V and 6 bases from J, leaving 8 bases between. The CDR3 loop is CASSFMRDGYTF. In nucleotides, the CDR3 is TGTGCCAGCAGTTTTATGCGCGATGGCTACACCTTC.

This chain joins TRBV14 and TRBJ2-7; D is possibly TRBD1 or TRBD2 (6 bases each). Germline CDR1 and CDR2: SGHDN and FVKESK. Trimming shortened V by 4 bases and J by 1 base, and 14 bases separated the two germline ends. The CDR3 contains 15 residues. The CDR3 region has the DNA TGTGCCAGCAGCCCGCCACGGGGGCCATCCTACGAGCAGTACTTC. Translating gives CASSPPRGPSYEQYF.

V gene TRBV30 combines with J gene TRBJ2-3, with a weak D call TRBD2 (5 bases). Germline V gene lookup returns CDR1 GTSNPN and CDR2 SVGIG (reference sequence). Trimming cost V 2 bases and J 2 bases, with 14 bases left between them. The CDR3 is 15 residues long. The CDR3 protein is CAWSLLDSYTDTQYF. In DNA, the CDR3 is TGTGCCTGGAGTTTGTTGGACTCATACACAGATACGCAGTATTTT.

The V gene is TRBV6-5, the J gene TRBJ2-2; D unclear. Trimming cost V 5 bases and J 5 bases, with 12 bases left between them. This CDR3 region has 14 residues. CDR1 and CDR2 (germline): MNHEY, SVGAGI. Written as DNA, the CDR3 is TGTGCCAGCAGTCAGGCCTCCGGGACCGGGGAGCTGTTTTTT. Amino acid sequence: CASSQASGTGELFF.

The V and J genes are TRBV13 and TRBJ2-7, with TRBD1 matching over 9 bases. V lost 5 bases and J lost 6; bases outside the gene matches: 11. CDR1 is PRHDT, CDR2 FYEKMQ, per germline (reference sequence). This CDR3 has 15 residues. CDR3 sequence (DNA): TGTGCCAGCAGCCCAGGCGGGACAGGGCTTGCCGAGCAGTACTTC. Its protein is CASSPGGTGLAEQYF. The entire variable domain, with the rest obtained from reference TRBV13 and TRBJ2-7, is as follows: AAGVIQSPRHLIKEKRETATLKCYPIPRHDTVYWYQQGPGQDPQFLISFYEKMQSDKGSIPDRFSAQQFSDYHSELNMSSLELGDSALYFCASSPGGTGLAEQYFGPGTRLTVT.

This sequence joins TRBV7-9 and TRBJ2-1; 9 bases line up with TRBD2. The length of the CDR3 is 16 residues. Germline loops: CDR1 SEHNR, CDR2 FQNEAQ (reference sequence). With 5 bases clipped from V and 3 bases from J, the junction kept 8 bases outside the gene matches. The CDR3 region has the DNA TGTGCCAGCAGCCCACTTAGCGGGAGTAGCTACAATGAGCAGTTCTTC. This encodes CASSPLSGSSYNEQFF.

This rearrangement joins TRBV27 to TRBJ2-2; 7 bases are a match to TRBD1. The germline gives CDR1 MNHEY, CDR2 SMNVEV (reference sequence). V dropped 5 bases and J dropped 6; count of bases not matched to a gene: 3. CDR3 length equals 13 residues. DNA of the CDR3: TGTGCCAGCAGTGGACAGGTCCCCGGGGAGCTGTTTTTT. It encodes CASSGQVPGELFF.

The chain joins TRBV4-1 to TRBJ2-1; 8 bases are shared with TRBD2. The CDR3 has 17 amino acids. Germline V gives CDR1 MGHRA, CDR2 YSYEKL. V shed 1 base, J shed 7 bases, and the junction held 12 bases outside the gene matches. CDR3 coding DNA: TGCGCCAGCAGCCAAGGACCTAGCGGGTTTTCTGGGAATGAGCAGTTCTTC. Translated, it gives CASSQGPSGFSGNEQFF.

Only one count was recorded for this clone. Other DNA sequences in the same sample also yield this CDR3. The rearrangement joins TRBV5-6 to TRBJ2-5; D is undetermined. With 0 bases removed from V and 5 bases from J, the gap between germline ends came to 5 bases. CDR1 and CDR2 (germline): SGHDT, YYEEEE. The CDR3 sequence is 12 residues long. The CDR3, as DNA: TGTGCCAGCAGCTTGGCTGGGGAGACCCAGTACTTC. Protein product: CASSLAGETQYF.

This clone appeared a few times. The CDR3 bases are TGTGCCAGCGTAGAGGGGCTGGATCAGCCCCAGCATTTT. Translating gives CASVEGLDQPQHF. J is TRBJ1-5 and V is TRBV28; TRBD1 is a possible D gene (5 bases). CDR3 length: 13 residues. Germline V gives CDR1 MDHEN, CDR2 SYDVKM. V lost 8 bases and J lost 5, with 13 bases in between.

The rearrangement uses TRBV2 and TRBJ2-7, with no clear D. Germline V lookup: CDR1 SNHLY, CDR2 FYNNEI. The CDR3 length is 14 residues. Trimming removed 5 bases from V and 6 bases from J, with 17 bases in between. The CDR3 sequence is CASSSARQPGEQYF. The CDR3 DNA reads as TGTGCCAGCAGTTCCGCAAGACAACCGGGCGAGCAGTACTTC.

The chain recombines TRBV4-3 with TRBJ2-7; 10 bases agree with TRBD1. CDR1 is LGHNA and CDR2 is YSLEER in the germline V gene. The J segment lost 4 bases and the V segment lost 2 bases, leaving 5 bases of the junction unmatched. This CDR3 is built from 15 residues. The CDR3 bases are TGCGCCAGCAGCCAATGGGACAGGGGCGGGTACGAGCAGTACTTC. Its protein product is CASSQWDRGGYEQYF.

The J gene is TRBJ2-5, the V gene TRBV30; the D is unclear. Trimming pared 3 bases from V and 9 bases from J, leaving 14 bases between. Looked up from germline, CDR1 is GTSNPN and CDR2 is SVGIG (reference sequence). CDR3 length equals 12 residues. The CDR3 loop reads CAWSVIPEPQYF. In nucleotides, the CDR3 is TGTGCCTGGAGCGTCATCCCGGAGCCCCAGTACTTC.